The 15 T cell receptor beta chains reported below all come from one sample, sequenced in a study of shared clonotypes between healthy human individuals. The assay was immunoSEQ multiplex PCR, and TCRdb's table has in-frame clones only and misses some. The profile shows 640,000 or so clones, 72% of them singletons. What was sequenced was memory CD4+ T cells sorted from blood. Subset in this sample: CD45RA-negative fraction. The receptors were gathered from a woman aged 25 to 39 in good health.

The rearrangement uses TRBV27 and TRBJ1-1, with D hard to call. The CDR3 sequence is 16 residues long. CDR1 and CDR2 from the germline V gene are MNHEY and SMNVEV (reference sequence). V shed 6 bases and J shed 7 bases, with 24 bases lying between them. DNA of the CDR3: TGTGCCAGCAGACAAGAGCCGACAAGCCGAGTGGGTGAAGCTTTCTTT. Translation: CASRQEPTSRVGEAFF.

The genes are TRBV27 and TRBJ2-1; D may be TRBD2 (5 bases). The CDR3 is 16 amino acids. CDR1 is MNHEY, CDR2 SMNVEV, per germline (reference sequence). V was trimmed by 3 bases and J by 0 bases, leaving 12 bases between them. CDR3 bases: TGTGCCAGCAGTTTCGCCTACGGGGTCTCCTACAATGAGCAGTTCTTC. Protein: CASSFAYGVSYNEQFF.

This sequence joins TRBV28 and TRBJ1-2, with 10 bases matching TRBD1. V trimming: 4 bases; J trimming: 3 bases; junction bases outside the gene matches: 11. Germline CDR1 MDHEN, CDR2 SYDVKM. The CDR3 runs 17 residues. The CDR3 loop is CASSSLFGTGVDYGYTF. CDR3 nucleotide sequence: TGTGCCAGCAGTTCCCTATTTGGGACAGGGGTGGACTATGGCTACACCTTC.

The chain is built from TRBV6-4 and TRBJ1-2, with 9 bases lining up with TRBD1. V dropped 10 bases and J dropped 4; count of bases not matched to a gene: 13. This CDR3 has 15 amino acids. CDR1 and CDR2 from the germline V gene are MRHNA and SNTAGT. This chain's CDR3 is CAIMGDRDLLYGYTF. In DNA form, the CDR3 reads TGTGCCATCATGGGGGACAGGGACCTTCTCTATGGCTACACCTTC.

Here the CDR3 DNA reads TGTGCCAGCAGTGAAGCGCTAGTGAACAGGGCCTATGGCTACACCTTC. This sequence encodes CASSEALVNRAYGYTF. The chain is built from TRBV6-1 and TRBJ1-2; tentatively, D is TRBD1 (6 bases). The CDR3 runs to 16 residues. Trimming stripped 0 bases from V and 4 bases from J, with 15 bases between. Germline V gene lookup returns CDR1 MNHNS and CDR2 SASEGT.

This clone was seen only a few times. The chain uses TRBV2 and TRBJ1-1; D might be TRBD1 (6 bases). Trimming cost V 3 bases and J 2 bases, with 13 bases left between them. This CDR3 spans 15 amino acids. The germline V gene encodes CDR1 SNHLY and CDR2 FYNNEI. As DNA, the CDR3 is TGTGCCAGCAGTGAGGGGGACATCGCAAACACTGAAGCTTTCTTT. Its protein is CASSEGDIANTEAFF.

The chain recombines TRBV7-9 with TRBJ1-1; TRBD1 matches 11 bases. The CDR3 totals 16 residues. The germline gives CDR1 SEHNR, CDR2 FQNEAQ (reference sequence). The trim removed 4 bases at V and 1 base at J, leaving 5 bases unmatched. The CDR3, as DNA: TGTGCCAGCAGCTCTTCCGGGACAGGGGGGAACACTGAAGCTTTCTTT. Protein sequence: CASSSSGTGGNTEAFF.

This chain joins TRBV19 and TRBJ2-7, with D possibly TRBD2 on 5 matching bases. The CDR3 totals 15 residues. Trimming removed 1 base at V and 2 bases at J, with 12 bases between. CDR1 and CDR2 from the germline V gene are LNHDA and SQIVND (reference sequence). Here the CDR3 DNA reads TGTGCCAGTAGTATAGTGGGAGACCCGGCCTACGAGCAGTACTTC. This sequence encodes CASSIVGDPAYEQYF.

The chain links TRBV6-1 to TRBJ2-7; 8 positions match TRBD1. Germline V CDR1 and CDR2: MNHNS, SASEGT. Trimming at V came to 8 bases and at J to 6 bases, leaving 12 bases not matched to a gene. The CDR3 consists of 14 residues. As DNA, the CDR3 is TGTGCCAGCCTCCCCGCGACAGGGGCGGGCGAGCAGTACTTC. This codes for CASLPATGAGEQYF.

This sequence joins TRBV28 and TRBJ2-7; a possible D gene is TRBD2 (5 bases). The CDR3 loop spans 13 amino acids. V shed 5 bases and J shed 4 bases, with 12 bases lying between them. Germline V gene lookup returns CDR1 MDHEN and CDR2 SYDVKM. The CDR3 loop reads CASSPPPGYEQYF. The CDR3 coding sequence is TGTGCCAGCAGTCCCCCGCCGGGGTACGAGCAGTACTTC.

This chain joins TRBV6-1 and TRBJ2-7, with 12 bases that match TRBD2. The CDR3 is 14 residues long. After removal of 4 bases from V and 3 bases from J, the junction contained 1 base not matched to a gene. Germline assignment: CDR1 MNHNS and CDR2 SASEGT. CDR3 DNA: TGTGCCAGCAGTGGACTAGCGGGAGTCTACGAGCAGTACTTC. Residues: CASSGLAGVYEQYF.

The DNA of the CDR3 is TGCAGCGGGATTCCGCAGAGAGATACGCAGTATTTT. It codes for CSGIPQRDTQYF. The chain is built from TRBV29-1 and TRBJ2-3; D is ambiguous. Germline loops: CDR1 SQVTM, CDR2 ANQGSEA. Trimming took off 7 bases at V and 5 bases at J, with 13 bases between the two ends. The CDR3 loop spans 12 amino acids.

V is TRBV5-1 and J is TRBJ1-1, with TRBD1 matching over 8 bases. The CDR3 has 13 amino acids. The trim removed 4 bases at V and 4 bases at J, leaving 3 bases unmatched. CDR1 and CDR2 (germline): SGHRS, YFSETQ. The CDR3 DNA sequence: TGCGCCAGCAGCACCGACAGGGGCACTGAAGCTTTCTTT. It specifies CASSTDRGTEAFF.

The gene calls are TRBV28 and TRBJ1-3; tentative D call: TRBD1 (6 bases). The CDR3 consists of 15 residues. Per the germline V gene, CDR1 is MDHEN and CDR2 is SYDVKM. Trimming took off 7 bases at V and 5 bases at J, with 18 bases between the two ends. CDR3 region: CASTPASGVRNTIYF. The DNA for the CDR3 is TGTGCCAGCACCCCCGCGTCAGGGGTTAGAAACACCATATATTTT.

The chain employs TRBV6-1 and TRBJ2-3; tentatively, D is TRBD1 (5 bases). Trimming removed 2 bases from V and 2 bases from J, with 11 bases in between. The CDR3 has 15 amino acids. Germline assignment: CDR1 MNHNS and CDR2 SASEGT. The CDR3 bases are TGTGCCAGCAGTGAATTCCTACAGGACACAGATACGCAGTATTTT. The encoded protein is CASSEFLQDTDTQYF.